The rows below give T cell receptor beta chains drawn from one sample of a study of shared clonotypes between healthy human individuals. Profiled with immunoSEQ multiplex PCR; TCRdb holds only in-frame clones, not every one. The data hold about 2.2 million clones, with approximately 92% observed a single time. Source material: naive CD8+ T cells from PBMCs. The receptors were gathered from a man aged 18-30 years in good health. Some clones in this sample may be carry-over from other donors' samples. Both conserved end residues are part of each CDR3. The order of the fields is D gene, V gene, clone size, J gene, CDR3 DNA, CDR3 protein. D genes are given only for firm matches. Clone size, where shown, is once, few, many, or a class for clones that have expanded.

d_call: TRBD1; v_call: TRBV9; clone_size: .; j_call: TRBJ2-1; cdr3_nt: TGTGCCAAGGGACAGGGTAGGGACAATGAGCAGTTCTTC; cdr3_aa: CAKGQGRDNEQFF
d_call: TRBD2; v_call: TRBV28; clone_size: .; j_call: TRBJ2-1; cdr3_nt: TGTGCCAGCAGTCAGGGACTAGCGTCCGCCTACAATGAGCAGTTCTTC; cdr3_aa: CASSQGLASAYNEQFF
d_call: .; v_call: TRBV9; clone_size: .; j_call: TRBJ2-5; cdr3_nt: TGTGCCAGCAGCCCAGGTGGGCAAGAGACCCAGTACTTC; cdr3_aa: CASSPGGQETQYF
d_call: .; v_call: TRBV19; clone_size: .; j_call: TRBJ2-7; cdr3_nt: TGTGCCAGTAGTGAGTATGGCGAGCAGTACTTC; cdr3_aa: CASSEYGEQYF
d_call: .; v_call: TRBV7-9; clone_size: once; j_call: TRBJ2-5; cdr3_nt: TGTGCCAGCAGCTTAGAGGTCGGAATACAAGAGACCCAGTACTTC; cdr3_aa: CASSLEVGIQETQYF
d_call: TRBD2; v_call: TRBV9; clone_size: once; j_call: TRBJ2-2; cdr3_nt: TGTGCCAGCAGCCCCCGATCGGGGGGGCTGATTGGCGGGGAGCTGTTTTTT; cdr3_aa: CASSPRSGGLIGGELFF
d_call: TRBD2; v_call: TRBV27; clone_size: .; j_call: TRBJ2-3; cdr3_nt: TGTGCCAGCAGTCCCTTGGCCATGTCCGGGCGGGGGGACACAGATACGCAGTATTTT; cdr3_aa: CASSPLAMSGRGDTDTQYF
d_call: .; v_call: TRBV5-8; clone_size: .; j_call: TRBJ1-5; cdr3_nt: TGTGCCAGCAGCTTGGAGGTCAGCCGGAGCAATCAGCCCCAGCATTTT; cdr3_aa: CASSLEVSRSNQPQHF
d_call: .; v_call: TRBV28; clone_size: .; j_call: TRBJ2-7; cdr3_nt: TGTGCCAGCAGTTTGCTCAGAGCCCTGGAGCAGTACTTC; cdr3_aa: CASSLLRALEQYF
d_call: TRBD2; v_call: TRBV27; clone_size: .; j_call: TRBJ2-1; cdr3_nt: TGTGCCAGCAGTTTGCGGGCGGGAGCAGGGTGGGGTGAGCAGTTCTTC; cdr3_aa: CASSLRAGAGWGEQFF
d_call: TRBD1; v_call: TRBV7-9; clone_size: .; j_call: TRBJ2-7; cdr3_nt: TGTGCCAGCAGCTTAGTAGGACAGGGTAGGTCCTACGAGCAGTACTTC; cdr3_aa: CASSLVGQGRSYEQYF
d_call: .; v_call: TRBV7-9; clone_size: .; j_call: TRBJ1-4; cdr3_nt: TGTGCCAGCAGCGACCACAATGAAAAACTGTTTTTT; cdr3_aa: CASSDHNEKLFF
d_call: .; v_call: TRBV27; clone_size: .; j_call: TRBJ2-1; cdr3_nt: TGTGCCAGCAGTTTATCGTCCGGGAGCTCCTACAATGAGCAGTTCTTC; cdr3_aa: CASSLSSGSSYNEQFF
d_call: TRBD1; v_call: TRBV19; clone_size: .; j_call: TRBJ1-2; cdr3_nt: TGTGCCAGTAGGGGACAGGCTCCCCACTATGGCTACACCTTC; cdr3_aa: CASRGQAPHYGYTF
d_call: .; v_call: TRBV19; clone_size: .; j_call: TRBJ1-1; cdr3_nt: TGTGCCAGTAGTATACTGGTCGGTGAAGCTTTCTTT; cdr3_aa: CASSILVGEAFF
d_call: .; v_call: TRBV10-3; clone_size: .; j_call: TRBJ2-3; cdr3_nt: TGTGCCATCAGTGAGGTGGTAGCGGCAGATACGCAGTATTTT; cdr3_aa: CAISEVVAADTQYF
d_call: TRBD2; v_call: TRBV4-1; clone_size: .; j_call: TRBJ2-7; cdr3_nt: TGCGCCAGCAGCCAGCCGGCTTTGGGACTAGACGAGCAGTACTTC; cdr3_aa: CASSQPALGLDEQYF
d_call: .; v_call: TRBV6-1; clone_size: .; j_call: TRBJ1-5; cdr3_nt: TGTGCCAGCAGTGACAGGGAACTCCGAAATCAGCCCCAGCATTTT; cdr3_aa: CASSDRELRNQPQHF
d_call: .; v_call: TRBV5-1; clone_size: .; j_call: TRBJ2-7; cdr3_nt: TGCGCCAGCAGCCCCGTAAGCCACAGGGTTAAAAGCGAGCAGTACTTC; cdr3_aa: CASSPVSHRVKSEQYF
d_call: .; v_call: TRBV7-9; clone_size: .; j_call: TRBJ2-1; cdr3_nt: TGTGCCAGCAGCCCTTTGGTGTACAATGAGCAGTTCTTC; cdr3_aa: CASSPLVYNEQFF
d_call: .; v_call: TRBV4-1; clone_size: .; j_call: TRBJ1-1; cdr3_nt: TGCGCCAGCAGCCAAGATAGTAGGTCGGCGGTCGGAACTTTCTTT; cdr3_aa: CASSQDSRSAVGTFF
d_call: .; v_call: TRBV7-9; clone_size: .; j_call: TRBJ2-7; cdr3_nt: TGTGCCAGCGAAAATGGGGGTTTAGGGTACGAGCAGTACTTC; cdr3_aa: CASENGGLGYEQYF
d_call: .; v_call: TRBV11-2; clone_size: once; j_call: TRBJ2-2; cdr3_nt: TGTGCCAGCAGGACGAGGGACACCAGCACCGGGGAGCTGTTTTTT; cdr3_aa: CASRTRDTSTGELFF
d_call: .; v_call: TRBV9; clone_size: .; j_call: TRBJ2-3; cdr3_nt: TGTGCCAGCAGCGTAGGTAGGGTCCCAGATACGCAGTATTTT; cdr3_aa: CASSVGRVPDTQYF
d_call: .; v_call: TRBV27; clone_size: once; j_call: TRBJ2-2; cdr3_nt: TGTGCCAGCAGTTTTATGGCAATGAGCGGTCTAGGGGAGCTGTTTTTT; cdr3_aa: CASSFMAMSGLGELFF
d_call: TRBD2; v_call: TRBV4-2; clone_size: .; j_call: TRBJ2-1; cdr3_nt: TGTGCCAGCAGCCAAATGGGACTAGCGGGAGTGTATGAGCAGTTCTTC; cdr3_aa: CASSQMGLAGVYEQFF
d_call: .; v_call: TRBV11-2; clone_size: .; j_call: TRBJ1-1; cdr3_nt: TGTGCCAGCAGCGGTCCGGGGCCAAGGAGGGTGAACACTGAAGCTTTCTTT; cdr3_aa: CASSGPGPRRVNTEAFF